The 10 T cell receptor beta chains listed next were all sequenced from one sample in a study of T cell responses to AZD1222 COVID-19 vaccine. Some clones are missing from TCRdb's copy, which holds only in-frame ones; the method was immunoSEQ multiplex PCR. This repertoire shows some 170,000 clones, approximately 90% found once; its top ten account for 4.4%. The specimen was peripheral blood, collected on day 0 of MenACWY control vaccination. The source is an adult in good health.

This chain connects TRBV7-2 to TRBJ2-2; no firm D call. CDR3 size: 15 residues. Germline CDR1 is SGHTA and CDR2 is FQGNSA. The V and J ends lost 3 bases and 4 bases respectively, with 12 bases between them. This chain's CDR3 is CASSFRVLATGELFF. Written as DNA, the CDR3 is TGTGCCAGCAGCTTTAGAGTGTTGGCCACCGGGGAGCTGTTTTTT.

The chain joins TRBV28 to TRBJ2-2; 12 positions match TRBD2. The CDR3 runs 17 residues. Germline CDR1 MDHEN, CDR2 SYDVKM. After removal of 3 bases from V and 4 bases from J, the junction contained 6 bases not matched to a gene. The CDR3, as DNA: TGTGCCAGCAGTTTGGGTGGACTAGCGGGGCGCACCGGGGAGCTGTTTTTT. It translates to CASSLGGLAGRTGELFF.

CDR3 bases: TGTGCCAGCAGCCATGCGAAGGGGAATCAGCAGCCCCAGCATTTT. Residues: CASSHAKGNQQPQHF. The chain uses TRBV4-2 and TRBJ1-5; tentatively, D is TRBD1 (5 bases). Germline CDR1 is LGHNA and CDR2 is YNFKEQ. Trimming removed 3 bases at V and 7 bases at J, with 16 bases between. This CDR3 comprises 15 residues.

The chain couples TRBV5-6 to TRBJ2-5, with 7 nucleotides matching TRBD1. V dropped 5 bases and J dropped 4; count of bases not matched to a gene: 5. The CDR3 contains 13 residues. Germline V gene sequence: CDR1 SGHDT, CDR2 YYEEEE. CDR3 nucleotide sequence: TGTGCCAGCAGATATACAGGGGCAGAGACCCAGTACTTC. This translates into CASRYTGAETQYF.

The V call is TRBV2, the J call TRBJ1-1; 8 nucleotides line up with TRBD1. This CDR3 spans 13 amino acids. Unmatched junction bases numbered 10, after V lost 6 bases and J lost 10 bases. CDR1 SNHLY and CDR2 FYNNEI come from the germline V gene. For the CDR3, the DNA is TGTGCCAGCAGACCACAGGGGGAGGGGGGAGCTTTCTTT. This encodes CASRPQGEGGAFF.

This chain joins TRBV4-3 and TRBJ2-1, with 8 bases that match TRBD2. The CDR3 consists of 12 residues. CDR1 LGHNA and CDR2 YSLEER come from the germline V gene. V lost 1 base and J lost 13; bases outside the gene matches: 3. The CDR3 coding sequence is TGCGCCAGCAGCCAAGGTAGCGGGGAACAGTTCTTC. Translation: CASSQGSGEQFF.

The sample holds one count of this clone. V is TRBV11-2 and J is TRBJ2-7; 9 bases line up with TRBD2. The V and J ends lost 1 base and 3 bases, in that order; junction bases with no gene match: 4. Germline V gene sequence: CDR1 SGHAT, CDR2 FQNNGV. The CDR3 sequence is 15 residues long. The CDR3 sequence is CASSLAAGGYYEQYF. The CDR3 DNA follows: TGTGCCAGCAGCTTAGCTGCGGGAGGGTACTACGAGCAGTACTTC.

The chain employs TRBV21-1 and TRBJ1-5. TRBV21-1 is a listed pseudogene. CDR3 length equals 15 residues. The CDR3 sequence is CASSKRRDSNQPQHF. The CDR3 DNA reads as TGTGCCAGCAGCAAGAGGCGGGACAGCAATCAGCCCCAGCATTTT.

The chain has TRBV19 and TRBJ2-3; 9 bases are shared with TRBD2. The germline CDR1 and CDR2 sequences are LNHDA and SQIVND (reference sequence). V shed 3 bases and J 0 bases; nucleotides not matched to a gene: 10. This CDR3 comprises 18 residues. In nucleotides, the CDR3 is TGTGCCAGTAGTATCGGGCTAGCGGGATCCACTAGCACAGATACGCAGTATTTT. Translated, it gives CASSIGLAGSTSTDTQYF. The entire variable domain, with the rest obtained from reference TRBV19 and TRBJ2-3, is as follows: DGGITQSPKYLFRKEGQNVTLSCEQNLNHDAMYWYRQDPGQGLRLIYYSQIVNDFQKGDIAEGYSVSREKKESFPLTVTSAQKNPTAFYLCASSIGLAGSTSTDTQYFGPGTRLTVL.

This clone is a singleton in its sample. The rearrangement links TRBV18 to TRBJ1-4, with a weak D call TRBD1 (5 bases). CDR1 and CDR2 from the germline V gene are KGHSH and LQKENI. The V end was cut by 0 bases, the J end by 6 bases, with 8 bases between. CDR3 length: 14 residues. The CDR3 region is CASSPPSGDEKLFF. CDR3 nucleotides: TGTGCCAGCTCACCACCGTCGGGGGATGAAAAACTGTTTTTT.